The 11 T cell receptor beta chains reported below all come from one sample, sequenced in a study of siplizumab effects on memory and regulatory T cells. Repertoires were generated with immunoSEQ multiplex PCR, while TCRdb's copy carries only in-frame clones and drops some. The sample carries some 100,000 clones, roughly 96% recorded once. The sample was naive CD4+ T cells sorted from blood. The receptors were sampled from a human donor in good health.

The chain couples TRBV6-5 to TRBJ1-6; D is possibly TRBD1 (5 bases). CDR3 size: 15 residues. V was clipped by 8 bases and J by 6 bases, with 17 bases between them. The germline gives CDR1 MNHEY, CDR2 SVGAGI. The DNA for the CDR3 is TGTGCCAGCGGCCTCATGCCTGACAGTAATTCACCCCTCCACTTT. Encoded protein: CASGLMPDSNSPLHF.

The chain carries TRBV5-6 and TRBJ2-3; D is undetermined. The CDR3 contains 13 residues. The V and J ends lost 0 bases and 5 bases respectively, with 7 bases between them. Per germline, CDR1 SGHDT and CDR2 YYEEEE. Here the CDR3 reads CASSLVAVDTQYF. The CDR3 DNA is TGTGCCAGCAGCTTGGTGGCGGTAGATACGCAGTATTTT.

CDR3 amino acids: CASSEALRGGDNEQFF. CDR3 sequence (DNA): TGTGCCAGCAGTGAAGCGCTCCGCGGGGGGGACAATGAGCAGTTCTTC. This sequence joins TRBV2 and TRBJ2-1; 9 bases line up with TRBD2. CDR3 length: 16 residues. With 0 bases clipped from V and 5 bases from J, the junction kept 5 bases outside the gene matches. Germline lookup yields CDR1 SNHLY and CDR2 FYNNEI.

The rearrangement links TRBV4-1 to TRBJ1-1, with D tentatively TRBD1 (6 bases). The germline CDR1 and CDR2 sequences are MGHRA and YSYEKL. Deletions cut 1 base from V and 1 base from J, with 16 bases between. This CDR3 contains 17 residues. The DNA of the CDR3 is TGCGCCAGCAGCCAAGGACAGGCTTTCACAAGGAACACTGAAGCTTTCTTT. Translation gives CASSQGQAFTRNTEAFF.

This chain connects TRBV30 to TRBJ2-7; D is undetermined. The CDR3 sequence is 13 residues long. V lost 0 bases to trimming and J lost 3 bases, with 9 bases between them. Germline CDR1 GTSNPN, CDR2 SVGIG (reference sequence). CDR3 region: CAWSVYSHYEQYF. The DNA of the CDR3 is TGTGCCTGGAGTGTATATAGCCACTACGAGCAGTACTTC.

The chain carries TRBV14 and TRBJ2-7; TRBD1 or TRBD2 may be the D gene (5 bases each). Germline V gene sequence: CDR1 SGHDN, CDR2 FVKESK. The CDR3 consists of 15 residues. The V gene lost 4 bases and the J gene lost 0 bases, with 13 bases spanning the gap. The DNA of the CDR3 is TGTGCCAGCAGCCCTCAGTGGGGGAACTCCTACGAGCAGTACTTC. Translation gives CASSPQWGNSYEQYF.

This chain links TRBV6-1 with TRBJ1-3, with 8 bases lining up with TRBD1. The CDR3 loop spans 14 amino acids. Germline V gives CDR1 MNHNS, CDR2 SASEGT. Losses at the gene ends were 6 bases for V and 2 bases for J; bases not matched to a gene: 3. CDR3 region: CASSRTGPGNTIYF. The CDR3 DNA reads as TGTGCCAGCAGCAGGACAGGGCCTGGAAACACCATATATTTT.

V is TRBV13 and J is TRBJ1-5, with TRBD1 as a possible D gene (5 bases). Trimming pared 2 bases from V and 6 bases from J, leaving 8 bases between. Germline V gene sequence: CDR1 PRHDT, CDR2 FYEKMQ (reference sequence). The CDR3 has 13 amino acids. The CDR3 protein is CASSLKGTQPQHF. The CDR3 DNA sequence: TGTGCCAGCAGCTTAAAAGGGACTCAGCCCCAGCATTTT.

Here the CDR3 reads CASSLIAGGPLEQYF. The CDR3 DNA reads TGTGCCAGCAGCTTAATTGCCGGCGGACCCCTCGAGCAGTACTTC. The genes are TRBV7-3 and TRBJ2-7; D gene uncertain. CDR1 and CDR2 from the germline V gene are SGHTA and FQGTGA. This CDR3 is 15 amino acids long. V lost 1 base and J lost 6, with 16 bases in between.

This rearrangement joins TRBV9 to TRBJ2-5, with 8 bases fitting TRBD2. The germline V gene has CDR1 SGDLS and CDR2 YYNGEE. J lost 5 bases, V lost 4 bases, and 10 bases had no gene match. CDR3 length: 15 residues. This CDR3 reads CASSPREGSGETQYF. The DNA for the CDR3 is TGTGCCAGCAGCCCCCGGGAGGGGTCGGGCGAGACCCAGTACTTC.

The gene calls are TRBV27 and TRBJ2-3; D may correspond to TRBD1 or TRBD2 (5 bases each). CDR1 and CDR2 (germline): MNHEY, SMNVEV (reference sequence). The V and J ends lost 2 bases and 6 bases respectively, with 15 bases between them. The CDR3 extends over 15 amino acids. The CDR3 region has the DNA TGTGCCAGCAGTTTAGGGGGAATGACCTGGGATACGCAGTATTTT. Translated: CASSLGGMTWDTQYF.